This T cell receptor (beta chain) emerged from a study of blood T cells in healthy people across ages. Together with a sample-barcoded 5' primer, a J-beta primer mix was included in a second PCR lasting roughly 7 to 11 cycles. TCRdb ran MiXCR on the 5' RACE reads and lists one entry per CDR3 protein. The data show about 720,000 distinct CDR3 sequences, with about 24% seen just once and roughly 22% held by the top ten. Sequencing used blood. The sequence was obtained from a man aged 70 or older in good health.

The DNA of the CDR3 is TGCGCCAGCAGCTTGCGTAGCGGACCCATCACAGATACGCAGTATTTT. This gives the protein CASSLRSGPITDTQYF. V is TRBV5-1 and J is TRBJ2-3; possible D gene TRBD2, 6 bases. Trimming took 1 base from V and 2 from J, leaving 14 bases between them. The germline gives CDR1 SGHRS, CDR2 YFSETQ. This CDR3 has 16 amino acids.